The clone carrying this TCR beta chain was seen ten or more times. The target antigen is unknown. Specified time point: pre-sensitization, week 0. Treatment here: therapeutic diphenylcyclopropenone sensitization with weekly scalp DPC. These data originate in a study of human T cells and chemical hapten exposure. TCRdb re-called the RACE reads through MiXCR, storing one row per CDR3 protein. The repertoire consists of around 330,000 distinct CDR3 sequences, with 4.5% to 5.5% occurring once and the leading ten covering about 8.2%. Overall study results and limits: Versus controls, expanded TCRs had significantly more large CDR3 similarity clusters.

The CDR3 runs to 14 residues. The specimen comprised whole blood, sampled in connection with sensitization to the hapten diphenylcyclopropenone (DPC). This rearrangement joins TRBV21-1 to TRBJ1-4. TRBV21-1 represents a pseudogene. The receptor's source is a woman between 18 and 30 years old with alopecia areata. Some clones in this sample may be carry-over from other donors' samples. The CDR3 bases are TGTGCCCCTCAGGGCCGCAGGCCTAATGAAAAACTGTTTTTT. This gives the protein CAPQGRRPNEKLFF.